This T cell receptor beta chain was found in a study of blood T cell repertoires in COVID-19. Study-wide context: Whether acute or convalescent, the COVID-19 samples came from the United States, Italy and Spain.

V lost 0 bases to trimming and J lost 3 bases; unmatched junction nucleotides: 4. The CDR3 spans 15 residues. Looked up from germline, CDR1 is SGDLS and CDR2 is YYNGEE. In the source study's methods: Amplification of reference gene primers was used by the study to estimate nucleated cell counts. Repertoires were generated with immunoSEQ multiplex PCR, while TCRdb's copy carries only in-frame clones and drops some. The V and J calls and the clone size are those of that table, but D and trimming were determined from the DNA. Of about 300,000 clones in the sample, approximately 90% were seen once. Categorization into cohorts depended on clinical history that participants reported. The study counted Cohort 3 donors as recovered given two negative PCRs, clearance, or symptom resolution.

The sequencing input was PBMCs or T cells enriched from blood (not recorded which). This sequence originates from a woman aged 18-29 years who had recovered from COVID-19. The chain carries TRBV9 and TRBJ2-5; 8 nucleotides match TRBD2. The CDR3 nucleotides are TGTGCCAGCAGCGTAGACGGGGGGGCCAAAGAGACCCAGTACTTC. This translates into CASSVDGGAKETQYF.